This TCR beta chain was profiled in a study of technical replicates of blood from a handful of donors. The CDR3 covers 13 residues. CDR1 and CDR2 (germline): LGHNA, YNFKEQ. Trimming cost V 3 bases and J 7 bases, with 13 bases left between them. TCRdb keeps only in-frame clones here, not all; method: immunoSEQ multiplex PCR. Of 79,000 or so clones in the sample, roughly 96% were seen once. The sample taken for sequencing was T cells isolated from PBMCs. The receptor comes from a human donor in good health. The rearrangement uses TRBV4-2 and TRBJ2-7; tentative D call: TRBD2 (6 bases). The CDR3 is CASSQYASVEQYF. The CDR3 coding sequence is TGTGCCAGCAGCCAGTATGCTAGCGTTGAGCAGTACTTC.